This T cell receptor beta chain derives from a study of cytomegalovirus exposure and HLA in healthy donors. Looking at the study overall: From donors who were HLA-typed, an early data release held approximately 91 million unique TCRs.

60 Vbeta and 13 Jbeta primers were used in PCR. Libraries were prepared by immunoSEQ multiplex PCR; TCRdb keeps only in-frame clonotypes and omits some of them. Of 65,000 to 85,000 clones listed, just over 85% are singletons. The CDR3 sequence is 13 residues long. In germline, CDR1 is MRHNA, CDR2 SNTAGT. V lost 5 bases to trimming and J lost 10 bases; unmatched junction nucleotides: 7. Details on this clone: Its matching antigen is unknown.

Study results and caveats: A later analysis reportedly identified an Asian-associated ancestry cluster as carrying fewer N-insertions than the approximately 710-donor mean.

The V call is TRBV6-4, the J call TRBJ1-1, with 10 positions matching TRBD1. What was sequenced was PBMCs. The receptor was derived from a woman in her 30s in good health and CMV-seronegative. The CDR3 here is CASSPGQGLGAFF. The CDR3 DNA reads TGTGCCAGCAGTCCGGGACAGGGGTTAGGAGCTTTCTTT.